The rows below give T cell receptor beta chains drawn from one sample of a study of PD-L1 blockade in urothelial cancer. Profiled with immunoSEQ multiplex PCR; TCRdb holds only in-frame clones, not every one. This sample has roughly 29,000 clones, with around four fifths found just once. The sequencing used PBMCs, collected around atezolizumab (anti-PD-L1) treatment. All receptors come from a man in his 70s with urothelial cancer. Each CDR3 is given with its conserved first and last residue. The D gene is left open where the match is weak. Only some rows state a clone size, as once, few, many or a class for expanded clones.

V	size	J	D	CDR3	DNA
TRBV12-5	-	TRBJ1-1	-	CASGTDTEAFF	TGTGCTAGTGGTACAGACACTGAAGCTTTCTTT
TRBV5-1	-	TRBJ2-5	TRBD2	CASRADPSGGQETQYF	TGCGCCAGCAGAGCGGACCCTAGCGGGGGTCAAGAGACCCAGTACTTC
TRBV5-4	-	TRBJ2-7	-	CASTARGNYEQYF	TGTGCCAGCACCGCTAGAGGGAACTACGAGCAGTACTTC
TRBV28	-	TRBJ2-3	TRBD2	CASISGGFGTDTQYF	TGTGCCAGCATCTCGGGGGGATTTGGCACAGATACGCAGTATTTT
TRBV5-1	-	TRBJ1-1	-	CASSLDGVGQAFF	TGCGCCAGCAGCTTGGACGGGGTGGGCCAAGCTTTCTTT
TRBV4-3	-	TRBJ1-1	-	CASRIDRSRVTEAFF	TGCGCCAGCAGGATTGACAGGAGTCGTGTCACTGAAGCTTTCTTT
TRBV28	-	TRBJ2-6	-	CASSQNPGGFSGANVLTF	TGTGCCAGCAGCCAGAACCCCGGAGGGTTCTCTGGGGCCAACGTCCTGACTTTC
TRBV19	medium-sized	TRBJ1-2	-	CATMERGYTF	TGTGCCACCATGGAGAGGGGCTACACCTTC
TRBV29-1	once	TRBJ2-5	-	CSVEEGGETQYF	TGCAGCGTTGAGGAGGGAGGAGAGACCCAGTACTTC
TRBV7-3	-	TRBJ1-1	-	CASSLSPGENTEAFF	TGTGCCAGCAGCTTAAGTCCCGGGGAGAACACTGAAGCTTTCTTT
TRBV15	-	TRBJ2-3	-	CATSRDRGRGRTDTQYF	TGTGCCACCAGCAGAGATCGTGGGCGGGGGCGCACAGATACGCAGTATTTT
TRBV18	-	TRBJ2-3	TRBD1	CASSRMRTGGLGSTDTQYF	TGTGCCAGCTCACGCATGCGGACAGGGGGGCTCGGGAGCACAGATACGCAGTATTTT
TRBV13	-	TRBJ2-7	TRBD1	CASSLRTGGGSEQYF	TGTGCCAGCAGCTTAAGGACAGGGGGCGGCTCCGAGCAGTACTTC
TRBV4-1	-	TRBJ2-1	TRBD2	CASSQVSGTSANEQFF	TGCGCCAGCAGCCAAGTGTCCGGGACTAGCGCCAATGAGCAGTTCTTC
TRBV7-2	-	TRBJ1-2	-	CASSLESGFGYTF	TGTGCCAGCAGCTTAGAATCAGGTTTTGGCTACACCTTC
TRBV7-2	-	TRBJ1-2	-	CASSLVREGYTF	TGTGCCAGCAGCTTAGTCAGGGAAGGCTACACCTTC
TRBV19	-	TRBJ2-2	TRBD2	CASSIGLAKRGELFF	TGTGCCAGTAGTATCGGACTAGCCAAAAGGGGGGAGCTGTTTTTT
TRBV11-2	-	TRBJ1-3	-	CASSLVMQNSGNTIYF	TGTGCCAGCAGCTTAGTTATGCAGAACTCTGGAAACACCATATATTTT
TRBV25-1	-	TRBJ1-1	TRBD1	CASSPPGGRQEAFF	TGTGCCAGCAGTCCGCCAGGGGGCCGTCAGGAAGCTTTCTTT
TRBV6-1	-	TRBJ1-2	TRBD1	CASSLSGRGNYGYTF	TGTGCCAGCAGCCTCTCCGGCAGGGGGAACTATGGCTACACCTTC
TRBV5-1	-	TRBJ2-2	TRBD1	CASSLEGANTGELFF	TGCGCCAGCAGCTTGGAGGGGGCAAACACCGGGGAGCTGTTTTTT
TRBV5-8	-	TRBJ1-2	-	CASSLVTALGGYTF	TGTGCCAGCAGCTTGGTTACAGCCTTGGGTGGCTACACCTTC
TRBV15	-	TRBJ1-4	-	CATSSPPPVSNEKLFF	TGTGCCACCAGCAGTCCCCCCCCGGTGTCTAATGAAAAACTGTTTTTT
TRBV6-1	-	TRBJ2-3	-	CASKTGVGTQYF	TGTGCCAGCAAGACGGGGGTCGGAACGCAGTATTTT
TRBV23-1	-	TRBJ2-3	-	CASRRQGISLVPSHGDTQYF	TGCGCCAGCAGACGCCAGGGGATTTCCCTGGTCCCCTCGCACGGGGATACGCAGTATTTT
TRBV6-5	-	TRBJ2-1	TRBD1	CASSKDRGDNEQFF	TGTGCCAGCAGTAAGGACAGGGGGGACAATGAGCAGTTCTTC
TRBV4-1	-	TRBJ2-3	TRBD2	CASSQGGGGVSTDTQYF	TGCGCCAGCAGCCAAGGGGGGGGAGGGGTAAGCACAGATACGCAGTATTTT
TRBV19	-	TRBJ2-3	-	CASSISGGSTDTQYF	TGTGCCAGTAGTATTTCCGGCGGGAGCACAGATACGCAGTATTTT
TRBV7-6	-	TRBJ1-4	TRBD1	CASSLSGTATNEKLFF	TGTGCCAGCAGCCTATCCGGGACAGCAACTAATGAAAAACTGTTTTTT
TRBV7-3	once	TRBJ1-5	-	CASSLTGDQPQHF	TGTGCCAGCAGCTTAACAGGGGATCAGCCCCAGCATTTT
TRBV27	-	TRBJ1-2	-	CASGGLTYGYTF	TGTGCCAGCGGAGGCCTGACCTATGGCTACACCTTC
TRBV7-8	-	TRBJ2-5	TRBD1	CASGRDRGETQYF	TGTGCCAGCGGCCGGGACAGGGGGGAGACCCAGTACTTC
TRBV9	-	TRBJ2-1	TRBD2	CASSSRIAGGNYNEQFF	TGTGCCAGCAGCTCACGTATAGCGGGAGGGAACTACAATGAGCAGTTCTTC
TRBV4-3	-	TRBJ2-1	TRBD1	CASSQSAGQGYNEQFF	TGCGCCAGCAGCCAAAGTGCGGGACAGGGCTACAATGAGCAGTTCTTC
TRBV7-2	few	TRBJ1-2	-	CASSSRAGSNYGYTF	TGTGCCAGCAGCTCCCGGGCGGGTTCTAACTATGGCTACACCTTC
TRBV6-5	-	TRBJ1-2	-	CASRDTTPGGYTF	TGTGCCAGCAGGGACACAACCCCAGGGGGCTACACCTTC
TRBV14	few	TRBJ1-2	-	CASSPILSGYGYTF	TGTGCCAGCAGCCCCATATTGTCAGGGTATGGCTACACCTTC
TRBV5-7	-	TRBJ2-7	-	CASSFNTLDSRYSEQYF	TGTGCCAGCAGCTTTAACACTCTGGACTCCCGGTATTCTGAGCAGTACTTC
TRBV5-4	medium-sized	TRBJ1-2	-	CASSLDPARYGYTF	TGTGCCAGCAGCTTGGACCCGGCGCGGTATGGCTACACCTTC
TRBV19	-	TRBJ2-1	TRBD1	CASGDRDRVVNEQFF	TGTGCCAGTGGAGACCGGGACAGGGTGGTCAATGAGCAGTTCTTC
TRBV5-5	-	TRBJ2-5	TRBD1	CASSAIGQEVETQYF	TGTGCCAGCAGCGCCATTGGACAGGAGGTAGAGACCCAGTACTTC
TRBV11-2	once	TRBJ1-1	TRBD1	CASSFSRTGEAFF	TGTGCCAGCAGTTTTAGCCGGACAGGGGAAGCTTTCTTT